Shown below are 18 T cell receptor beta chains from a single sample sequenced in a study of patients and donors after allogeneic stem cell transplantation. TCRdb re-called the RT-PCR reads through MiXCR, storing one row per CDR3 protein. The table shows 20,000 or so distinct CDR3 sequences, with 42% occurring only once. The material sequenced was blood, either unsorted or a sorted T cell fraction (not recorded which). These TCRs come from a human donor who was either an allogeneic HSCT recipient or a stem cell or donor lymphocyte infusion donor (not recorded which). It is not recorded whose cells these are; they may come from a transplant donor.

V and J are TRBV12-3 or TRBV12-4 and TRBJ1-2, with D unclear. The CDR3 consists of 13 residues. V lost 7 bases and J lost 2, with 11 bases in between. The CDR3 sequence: CASNSLANYGYTF. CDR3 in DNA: TGTGCCAGCAACTCCCTGGCCAACTATGGCTACACCTTC.

The DNA of the CDR3 is TGTGCCAGCAGTCCATCTAGCGGGAGGGACCCTACCTACGAGCAGTACTTC. Translated: CASSPSSGRDPTYEQYF. The chain combines TRBV6-5 with TRBJ2-7; 12 bases are a match to TRBD2. Unmatched junction bases numbered 10, after V lost 5 bases and J lost 2 bases. CDR1 MNHEY and CDR2 SVGAGI come from the germline V gene. The CDR3 contains 17 residues.

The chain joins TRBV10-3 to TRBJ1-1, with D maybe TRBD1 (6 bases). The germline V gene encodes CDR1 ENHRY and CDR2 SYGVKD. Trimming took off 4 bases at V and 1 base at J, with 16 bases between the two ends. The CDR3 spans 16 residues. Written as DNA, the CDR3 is TGTGCCATCAGTGGCCCCCGGACAGCTGAGAACACTGAAGCTTTCTTT. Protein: CAISGPRTAENTEAFF.

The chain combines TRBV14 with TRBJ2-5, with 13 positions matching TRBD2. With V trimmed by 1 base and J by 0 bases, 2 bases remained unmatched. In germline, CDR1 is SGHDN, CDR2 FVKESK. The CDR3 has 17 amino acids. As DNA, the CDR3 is TGTGCCAGCAGCCAAGCGGGGACTAGCGGGGACCAAGAGACCCAGTACTTC. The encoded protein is CASSQAGTSGDQETQYF.

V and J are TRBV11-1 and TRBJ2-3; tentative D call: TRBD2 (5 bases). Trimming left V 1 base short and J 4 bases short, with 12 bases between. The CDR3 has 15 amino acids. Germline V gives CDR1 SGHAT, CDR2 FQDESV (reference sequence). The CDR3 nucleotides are TGTGCCAGCAGCTTAGTGCCTAGCTTCCCAGATACGCAGTATTTT. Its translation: CASSLVPSFPDTQYF.

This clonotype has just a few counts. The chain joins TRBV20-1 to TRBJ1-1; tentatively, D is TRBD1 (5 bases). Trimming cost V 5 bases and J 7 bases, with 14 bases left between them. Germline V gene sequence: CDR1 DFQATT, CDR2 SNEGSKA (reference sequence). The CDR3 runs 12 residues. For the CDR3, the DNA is TGCAGTGCTTCCCGGGACCGTCGTGAAGCTTTCTTT. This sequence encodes CSASRDRREAFF.

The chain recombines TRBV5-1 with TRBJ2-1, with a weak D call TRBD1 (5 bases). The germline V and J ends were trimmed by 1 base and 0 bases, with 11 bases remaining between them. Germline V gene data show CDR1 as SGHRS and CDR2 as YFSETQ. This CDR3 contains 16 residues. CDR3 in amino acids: CASSLWYQGSYNEQFF. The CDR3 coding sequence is TGCGCCAGCAGCTTGTGGTACCAGGGCTCCTACAATGAGCAGTTCTTC.

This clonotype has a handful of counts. The CDR3 reads CASSYARQGAYNSPLHF. The CDR3 DNA is TGTGCCAGCAGTTACGCCAGACAGGGGGCCTATAATTCACCCCTCCACTTT. The rearrangement joins TRBV6-5 to TRBJ1-6, with TRBD1 matching 9 bases. The ends lost 2 bases at V and 2 bases at J; junction bases unmatched: 4. The CDR3 runs to 17 residues. The germline V gene encodes CDR1 MNHEY and CDR2 SVGAGI.

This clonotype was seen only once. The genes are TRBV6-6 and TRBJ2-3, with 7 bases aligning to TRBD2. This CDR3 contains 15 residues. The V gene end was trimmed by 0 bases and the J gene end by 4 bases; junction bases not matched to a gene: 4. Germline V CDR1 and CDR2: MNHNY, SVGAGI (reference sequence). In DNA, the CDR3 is TGTGCCAGCAGTTACTCCGCGGGAGTCGCAGATACGCAGTATTTT. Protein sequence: CASSYSAGVADTQYF.

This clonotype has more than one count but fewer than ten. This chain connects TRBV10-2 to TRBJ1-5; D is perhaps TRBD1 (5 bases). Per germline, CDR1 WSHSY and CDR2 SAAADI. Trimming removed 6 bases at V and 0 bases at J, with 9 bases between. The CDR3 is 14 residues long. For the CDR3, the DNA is TGCGCCAGCAGGGACACCCATAGCAATCAGCCCCAGCATTTT. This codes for CASRDTHSNQPQHF.

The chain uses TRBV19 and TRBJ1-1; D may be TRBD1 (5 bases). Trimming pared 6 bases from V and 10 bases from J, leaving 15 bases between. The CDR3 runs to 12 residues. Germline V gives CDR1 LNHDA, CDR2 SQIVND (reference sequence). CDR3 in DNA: TGTGCCAGTAGCCAAACGGGACTCGGAGCTTTCTTT. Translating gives CASSQTGLGAFF.

CDR3 bases: TGTGCCAGCTCACCGACGGTGCGAGACATTCAGTACTTC. Translation gives CASSPTVRDIQYF. J is TRBJ2-4 and V is TRBV18; no clear D gene. Germline V gene data show CDR1 as KGHSH and CDR2 as LQKENI. This CDR3 contains 13 residues. The V and J ends lost 3 bases and 8 bases respectively, with 11 bases between them.

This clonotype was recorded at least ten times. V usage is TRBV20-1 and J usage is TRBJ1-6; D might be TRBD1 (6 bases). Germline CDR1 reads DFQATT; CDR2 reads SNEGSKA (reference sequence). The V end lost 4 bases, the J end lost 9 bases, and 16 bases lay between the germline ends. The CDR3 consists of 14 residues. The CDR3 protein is CSAKVQGTSSPLHF. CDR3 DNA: TGCAGTGCTAAAGTTCAGGGGACCTCTTCACCCCTCCACTTT.

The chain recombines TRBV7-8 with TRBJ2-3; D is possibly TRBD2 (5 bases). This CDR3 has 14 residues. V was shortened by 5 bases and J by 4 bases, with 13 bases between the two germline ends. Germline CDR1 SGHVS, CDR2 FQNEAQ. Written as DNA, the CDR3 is TGTGCCAGCAGCACCCCTTCGGAGGCAGATACGCAGTATTTT. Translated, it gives CASSTPSEADTQYF.

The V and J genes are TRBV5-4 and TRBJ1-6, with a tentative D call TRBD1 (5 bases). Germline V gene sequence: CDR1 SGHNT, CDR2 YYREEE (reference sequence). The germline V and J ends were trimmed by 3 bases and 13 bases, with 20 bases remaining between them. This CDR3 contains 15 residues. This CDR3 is CASSSAGTLFAPLHF. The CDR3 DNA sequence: TGTGCCAGCAGCTCCGCCGGGACCTTGTTTGCTCCCCTCCACTTT.

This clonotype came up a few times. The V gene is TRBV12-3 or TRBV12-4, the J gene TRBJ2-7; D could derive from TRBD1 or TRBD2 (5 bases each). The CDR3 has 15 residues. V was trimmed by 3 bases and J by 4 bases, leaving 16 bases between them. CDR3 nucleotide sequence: TGTGCCAGCAGTTTTGGGGACCTGAAGGGGTACGAGCAGTACTTC. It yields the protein CASSFGDLKGYEQYF.

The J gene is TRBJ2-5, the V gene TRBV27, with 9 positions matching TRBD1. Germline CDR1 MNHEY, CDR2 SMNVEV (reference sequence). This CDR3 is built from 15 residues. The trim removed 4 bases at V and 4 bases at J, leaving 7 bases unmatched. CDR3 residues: CASSSPGQGSETQYF. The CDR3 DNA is TGTGCCAGCAGTTCTCCGGGACAGGGTTCAGAGACCCAGTACTTC.

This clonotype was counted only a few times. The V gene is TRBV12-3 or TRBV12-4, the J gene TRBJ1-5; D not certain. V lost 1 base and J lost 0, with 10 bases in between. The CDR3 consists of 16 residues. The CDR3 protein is CASSLVGVYSNQPQHF. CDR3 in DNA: TGTGCCAGCAGTTTAGTTGGAGTTTATAGCAATCAGCCCCAGCATTTT.